A single sample is the source of the 2 T cell receptor beta chains below, sequenced in a study of blood T cell repertoires in COVID-19. TCRdb's table, derived via immunoSEQ multiplex PCR, lists solely in-frame clones and lacks some. The sample consists of under 75,000 clones, more than 80% of them appearing once. Sequenced input: peripheral blood. These receptors all stem from a man aged 50 or older with acute or convalescent COVID-19.

J is TRBJ2-1 and V is TRBV5-5; D is possibly TRBD2 (6 bases). This CDR3 contains 14 residues. Germline values: CDR1 SGHKS, CDR2 YYEKEE (reference sequence). Trimming cost V 1 base and J 4 bases, with 9 bases left between them. The CDR3 protein is CASSLFGGYNEQFF. CDR3 nucleotides: TGTGCCAGCAGCTTGTTCGGGGGTTACAATGAGCAGTTCTTC.

V and J are TRBV28 and TRBJ2-1; TRBD2 agrees at 8 bases. The CDR3 is 15 amino acids. Looked up from germline, CDR1 is MDHEN and CDR2 is SYDVKM. Trimming took 6 bases from V and 3 from J; bases not matched to a gene: 7. This chain's CDR3 is CASRLGTSYYNEQFF. CDR3 DNA: TGTGCCAGCAGGTTGGGGACTAGTTACTACAATGAGCAGTTCTTC.